The clone carrying this T cell receptor beta chain was detected ten times or more. What it binds is not known. The sample comes from a study of T cells in Graves' hyperthyroidism and ophthalmopathy. Germline-derived CDR1 and CDR2 are SGHAT and FQNNGV. Trimming at V came to 5 bases and at J to 3 bases, leaving 11 bases not matched to a gene. The CDR3 spans 16 residues. RNA transcripts yielded amplified TCR beta CDR3 regions. When the TCR CDR3 underwent first-round RT-PCR, the HTBI primer set was used. TCRdb itself ran the multiplex PCR reads through MiXCR, one entry per CDR3 protein. This table has 300,000 to 450,000 distinct CDR3 sequences, approximately 15% appearing once. Graves' hyperthyroidism showing no ophthalmopathy progression within 18 months was considered stable. Patients aged 18 to 65 had newly diagnosed hyperthyroidism that had lasted under 2 months. Uncontrolled infections, other autoimmune diseases, pregnancy or lactation led to exclusion of patients.

Points from the study as a whole: Most thyroid clonotypes with frequency above 0.001 were detected in blood.

The rearrangement uses TRBV11-2 and TRBJ2-3; TRBD1 aligns across 7 bases. The sequenced material came from blood. This sequence was found in a woman in her fifties or sixties with Graves' hyperthyroidism. This CDR3 reads CASSRGQGGFTDTQYF. The CDR3 nucleotides read TGTGCCAGCAGCCGTGGACAAGGGGGCTTTACAGATACGCAGTATTTT.